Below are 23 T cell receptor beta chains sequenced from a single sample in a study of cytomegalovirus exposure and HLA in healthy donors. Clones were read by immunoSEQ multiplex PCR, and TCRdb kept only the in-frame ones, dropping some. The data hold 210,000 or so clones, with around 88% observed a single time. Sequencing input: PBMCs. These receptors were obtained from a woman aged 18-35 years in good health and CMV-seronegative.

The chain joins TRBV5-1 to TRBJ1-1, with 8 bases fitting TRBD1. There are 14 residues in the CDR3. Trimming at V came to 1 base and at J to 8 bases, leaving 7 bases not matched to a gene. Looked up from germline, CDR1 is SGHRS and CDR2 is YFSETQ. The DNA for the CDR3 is TGCGCCAGCAGCTTGTACGGGACAGGTACCGAAGCTTTCTTT. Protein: CASSLYGTGTEAFF.

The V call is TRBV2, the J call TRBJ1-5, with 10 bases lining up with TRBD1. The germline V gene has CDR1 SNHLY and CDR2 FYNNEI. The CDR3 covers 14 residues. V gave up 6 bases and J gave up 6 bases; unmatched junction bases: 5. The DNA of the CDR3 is TGTGCCAGCAGAGGGACAGGGGTTGTTCAGCCCCAGCATTTT. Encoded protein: CASRGTGVVQPQHF.

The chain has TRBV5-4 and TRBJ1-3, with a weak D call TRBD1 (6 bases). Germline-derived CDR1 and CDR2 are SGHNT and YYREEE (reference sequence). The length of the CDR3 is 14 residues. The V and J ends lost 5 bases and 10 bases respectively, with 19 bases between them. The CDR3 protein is CASSGDTKAGTIYF. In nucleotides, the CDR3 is TGTGCCAGCAGTGGGGACACTAAAGCGGGAACCATATATTTT. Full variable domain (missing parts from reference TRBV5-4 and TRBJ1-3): ETGVTQSPTHLIKTRGQQVTLRCSSQSGHNTVSWYQQALGQGPQFIFQYYREEENGRGNFPPRFSGLQFPNYSSELNVNALELDDSALYLCASSGDTKAGTIYFGEGSWLTVV.

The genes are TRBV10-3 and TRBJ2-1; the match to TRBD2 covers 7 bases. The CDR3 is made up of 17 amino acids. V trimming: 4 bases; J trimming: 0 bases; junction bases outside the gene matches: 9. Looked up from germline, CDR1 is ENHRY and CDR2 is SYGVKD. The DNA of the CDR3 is TGTGCCATCAGTGGCGGGCTAGCGGAGAGCTCCTACAATGAGCAGTTCTTC. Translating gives CAISGGLAESSYNEQFF.

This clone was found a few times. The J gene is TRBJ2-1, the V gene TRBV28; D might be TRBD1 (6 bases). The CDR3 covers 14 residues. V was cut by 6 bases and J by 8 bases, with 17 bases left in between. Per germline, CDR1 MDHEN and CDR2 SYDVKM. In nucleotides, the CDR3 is TGTGCCAGCAGGCCCGACAGGTTGGGTGATGAGCAGTTCTTC. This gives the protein CASRPDRLGDEQFF.

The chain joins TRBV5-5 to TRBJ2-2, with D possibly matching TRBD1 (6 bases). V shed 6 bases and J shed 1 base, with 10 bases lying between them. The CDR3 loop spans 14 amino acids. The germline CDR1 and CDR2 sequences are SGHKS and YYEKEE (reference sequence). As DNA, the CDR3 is TGTGCCAGCAACCTGGGACAGAACACCGGGGAGCTGTTTTTT. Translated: CASNLGQNTGELFF.

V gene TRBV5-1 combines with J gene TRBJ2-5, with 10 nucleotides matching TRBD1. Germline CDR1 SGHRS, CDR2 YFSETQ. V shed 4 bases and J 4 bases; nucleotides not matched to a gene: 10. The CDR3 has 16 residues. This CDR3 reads CASSPSGGQGTETQYF. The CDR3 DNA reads TGCGCCAGCAGCCCGAGTGGGGGACAGGGGACAGAGACCCAGTACTTC.

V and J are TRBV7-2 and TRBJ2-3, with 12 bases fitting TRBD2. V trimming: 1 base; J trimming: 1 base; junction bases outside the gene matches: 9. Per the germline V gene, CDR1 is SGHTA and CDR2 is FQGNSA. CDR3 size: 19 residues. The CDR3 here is CASSLVGTSGYVGTDTQYF. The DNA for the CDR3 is TGTGCCAGCAGCTTAGTTGGGACTAGCGGGTACGTGGGCACAGATACGCAGTATTTT.

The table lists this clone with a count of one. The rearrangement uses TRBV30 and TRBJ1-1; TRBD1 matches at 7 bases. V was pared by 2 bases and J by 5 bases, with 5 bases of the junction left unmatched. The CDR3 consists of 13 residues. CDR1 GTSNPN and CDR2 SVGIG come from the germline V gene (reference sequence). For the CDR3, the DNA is TGTGCCTGGAGTCTGGCAGGGGGGACTGAAGCTTTCTTT. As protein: CAWSLAGGTEAFF.

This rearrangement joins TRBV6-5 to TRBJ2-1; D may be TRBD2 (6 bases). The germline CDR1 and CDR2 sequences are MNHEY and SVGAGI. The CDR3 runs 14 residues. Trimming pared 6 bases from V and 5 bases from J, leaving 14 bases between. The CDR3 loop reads CASSSGLLNNEQFF. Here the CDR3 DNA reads TGTGCCAGCAGCTCGGGACTCTTGAACAATGAGCAGTTCTTC.

CDR3 bases: TGTGCCAGTAGTAGGAGACAGCGCACTGAAGCTTTCTTT. As protein: CASSRRQRTEAFF. This chain joins TRBV19 and TRBJ1-1; weak D call: TRBD1 (5 bases). Germline assignment: CDR1 LNHDA and CDR2 SQIVND (reference sequence). This CDR3 has 13 amino acids. Trimming shortened V by 4 bases and J by 4 bases, and 10 bases separated the two germline ends.

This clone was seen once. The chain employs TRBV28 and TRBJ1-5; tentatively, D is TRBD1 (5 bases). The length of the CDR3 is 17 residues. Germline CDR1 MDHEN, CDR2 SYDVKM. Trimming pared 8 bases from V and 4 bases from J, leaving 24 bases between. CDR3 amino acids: CASRAPTWGEGNQPQHF. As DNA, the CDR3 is TGTGCCAGCCGCGCCCCAACCTGGGGGGAGGGAAATCAGCCCCAGCATTTT.

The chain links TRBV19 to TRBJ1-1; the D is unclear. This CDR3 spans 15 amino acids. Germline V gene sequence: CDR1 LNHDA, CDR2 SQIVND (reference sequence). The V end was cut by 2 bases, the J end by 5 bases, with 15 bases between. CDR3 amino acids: CASSILRGRWTEAFF. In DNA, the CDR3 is TGTGCCAGTAGTATACTACGGGGTCGATGGACTGAAGCTTTCTTT.

The DNA for the CDR3 is TGTGCCAGCAGCTCTAGTGTCTGGGAGGGCGGCAATGAGCAGTTCTTC. Translating gives CASSSSVWEGGNEQFF. The chain employs TRBV7-2 and TRBJ2-1; 7 bases fit TRBD2. Germline CDR1 SGHTA, CDR2 FQGNSA. With 4 bases clipped from V and 6 bases from J, the junction kept 12 bases outside the gene matches. CDR3 length equals 16 residues.

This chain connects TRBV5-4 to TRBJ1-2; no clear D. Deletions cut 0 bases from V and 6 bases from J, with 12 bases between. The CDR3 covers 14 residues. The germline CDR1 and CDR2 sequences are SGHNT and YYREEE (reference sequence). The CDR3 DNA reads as TGTGCCAGCAGCTTGGACAGAGTTCCACATGGCTACACCTTC. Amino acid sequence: CASSLDRVPHGYTF.

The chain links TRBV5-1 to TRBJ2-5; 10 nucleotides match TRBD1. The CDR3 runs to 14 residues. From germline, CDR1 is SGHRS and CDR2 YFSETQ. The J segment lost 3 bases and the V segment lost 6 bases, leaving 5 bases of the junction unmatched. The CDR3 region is CASTPGTGEETQYF. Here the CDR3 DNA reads TGCGCCAGCACCCCGGGGACAGGGGAAGAGACCCAGTACTTC.

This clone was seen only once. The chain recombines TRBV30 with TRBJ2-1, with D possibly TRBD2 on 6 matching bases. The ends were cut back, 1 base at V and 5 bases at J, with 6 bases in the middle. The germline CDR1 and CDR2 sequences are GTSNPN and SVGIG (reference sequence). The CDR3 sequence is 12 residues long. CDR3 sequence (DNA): TGTGCCTGGAGTGGACTAGACAATGAGCAGTTCTTC. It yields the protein CAWSGLDNEQFF.

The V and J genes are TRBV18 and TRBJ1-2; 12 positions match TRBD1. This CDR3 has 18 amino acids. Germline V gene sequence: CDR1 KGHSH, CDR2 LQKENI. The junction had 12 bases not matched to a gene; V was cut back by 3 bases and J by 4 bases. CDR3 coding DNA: TGTGCCAGCTCACCTCCCCCGGGACAGGGGGCACTTACCTATGGCTACACCTTC. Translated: CASSPPPGQGALTYGYTF.

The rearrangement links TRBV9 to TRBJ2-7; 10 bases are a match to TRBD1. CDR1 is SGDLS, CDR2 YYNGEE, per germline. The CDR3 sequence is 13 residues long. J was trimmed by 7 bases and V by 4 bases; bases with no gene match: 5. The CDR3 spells CASSPRTGGEQYF. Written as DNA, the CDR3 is TGTGCCAGCAGCCCCCGGACAGGGGGAGAGCAGTACTTC.

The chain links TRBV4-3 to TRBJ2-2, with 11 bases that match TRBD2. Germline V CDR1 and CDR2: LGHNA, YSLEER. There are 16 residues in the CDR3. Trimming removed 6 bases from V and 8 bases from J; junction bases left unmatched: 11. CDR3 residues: CASSRSTSGKFGELFF. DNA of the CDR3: TGCGCCAGCAGTAGGTCGACTAGCGGGAAGTTTGGGGAGCTGTTTTTT.

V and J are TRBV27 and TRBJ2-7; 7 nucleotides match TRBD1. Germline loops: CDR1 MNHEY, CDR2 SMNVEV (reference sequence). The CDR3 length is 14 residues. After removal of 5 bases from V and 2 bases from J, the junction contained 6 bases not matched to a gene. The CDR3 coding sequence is TGTGCCAGCAGTATCCGGGACAGTACCTACGAGCAGTACTTC. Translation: CASSIRDSTYEQYF.

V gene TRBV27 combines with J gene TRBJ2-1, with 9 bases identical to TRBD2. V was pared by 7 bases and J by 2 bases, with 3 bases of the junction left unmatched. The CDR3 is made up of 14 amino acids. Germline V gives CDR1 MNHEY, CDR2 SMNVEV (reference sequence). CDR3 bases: TGTGCCAGCACTATAGCGGGAGCCTACAATGAGCAGTTCTTC. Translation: CASTIAGAYNEQFF.

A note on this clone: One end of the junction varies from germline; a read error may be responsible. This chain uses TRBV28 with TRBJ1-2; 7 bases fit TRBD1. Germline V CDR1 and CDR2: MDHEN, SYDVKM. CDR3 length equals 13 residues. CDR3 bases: TGTGCCAGCAGTTTGTCCGGGACAGCCTCTGTTAAATTC. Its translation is CASSLSGTASVKF.